These 14 T cell receptor beta chains share one sample of origin, sequenced in a study of T cells in Graves' hyperthyroidism and ophthalmopathy. It was RNA transcripts that yielded the amplified TCR beta CDR3 regions. The study used the HTBI primer set for a first-round RT-PCR of the TCR CDR3. TCRdb passed the multiplex PCR reads through MiXCR, listing each CDR3 protein once. The sample has 300,000 to 350,000 distinct CDR3 sequences; 15% to 20% are singletons. Sequencing used blood. Every receptor here comes from a middle-aged woman with Graves' ophthalmopathy.

This clonotype came up many times. The chain combines TRBV28 with TRBJ2-7; 10 bases fit TRBD1. With 1 base clipped from V and 4 bases from J, the junction kept 7 bases outside the gene matches. Germline V gives CDR1 MDHEN, CDR2 SYDVKM. The CDR3 is made up of 16 amino acids. CDR3 sequence (DNA): TGTGCCAGCAGTTTATCTTCGACAGGGGGCAGGTACGAGCAGTACTTC. Translating gives CASSLSSTGGRYEQYF. Drawing the rest from reference TRBV28 and TRBJ2-7, the complete variable domain is DVKVTQSSRYLVKRTGEKVFLECVQDMDHENMFWYRQDPGLGLRLIYFSYDVKMKEKGDIPEGYSVSREKKERFSLILESASTNQTSMYLCASSLSSTGGRYEQYFGPGTRLTVT.

This clonotype has a count of ten or more. The CDR3, as DNA: TGTGCCAGCAGCTTCGGACAGGGGGGCACTGAAGCTTTCTTT. Its translation is CASSFGQGGTEAFF. This sequence joins TRBV7-6 and TRBJ1-1; the match to TRBD1 covers 10 bases. The CDR3 totals 14 residues. The germline V gene encodes CDR1 SGHVS and CDR2 FNYEAQ. V shed 3 bases, J shed 4 bases, and the junction held 2 bases outside the gene matches. The full variable domain, with the rest looked up from reference TRBV7-6 and TRBJ1-1, is GAGVSQSPRYKVTKRGQDVALRCDPISGHVSLYWYRQALGQGPEFLTYFNYEAQQDKSGLPNDRFSAERPEGSISTLTIQRTEQRDSAMYRCASSFGQGGTEAFFGQGTRLTVV.

V usage is TRBV6-5 and J usage is TRBJ1-6; a possible D gene is TRBD1 (6 bases). CDR3 length: 14 residues. The germline V gene encodes CDR1 MNHEY and CDR2 SVGAGI. V dropped 4 bases and J dropped 8 bases, with 12 bases sitting between them. CDR3 sequence: CASSLGAGDSPLHF. CDR3 DNA sequence: TGTGCCAGCAGTTTGGGGGCGGGGGATTCACCCCTCCACTTT.

The chain joins TRBV5-5 to TRBJ2-7; 10 bases agree with TRBD1. V was pared by 1 base and J by 3 bases, with 4 bases of the junction left unmatched. The CDR3 extends over 15 amino acids. Germline-derived CDR1 and CDR2 are SGHKS and YYEKEE (reference sequence). CDR3 loop: CASSLSGQGNYEQYF. The CDR3 DNA sequence: TGTGCCAGCAGCTTGTCGGGACAGGGGAACTACGAGCAGTACTTC.

This clonotype was seen ten or more times. The rearrangement joins TRBV11-2 to TRBJ2-5; 9 bases fit TRBD2. V shed 2 bases and J 5 bases; nucleotides not matched to a gene: 9. CDR1 is SGHAT and CDR2 is FQNNGV in the germline V gene. CDR3 size: 16 residues. CDR3 nucleotide sequence: TGTGCCAGCAGCTTAAAAGCTAGCGGGAACGCGGAGACCCAGTACTTC. Its protein is CASSLKASGNAETQYF.

The sample holds many counts of this clonotype. The genes are TRBV28 and TRBJ1-1; D is uncertain. The CDR3 consists of 14 residues. The V gene lost 2 bases and the J gene lost 7 bases, with 14 bases spanning the gap. Germline lookup yields CDR1 MDHEN and CDR2 SYDVKM. CDR3: CASSLRVPGFEAFF. For the CDR3, the DNA is TGTGCCAGCAGTTTAAGAGTACCGGGATTTGAAGCTTTCTTT.

This clonotype showed up many times. The chain uses TRBV20-1 and TRBJ1-5; D is undetermined. Deletions cut 0 bases from V and 11 bases from J, with 8 bases between. The CDR3 contains 11 residues. Germline lookup yields CDR1 DFQATT and CDR2 SNEGSKA (reference sequence). This CDR3 reads CSARDARAQHF. For the CDR3, the DNA is TGCAGTGCTAGAGATGCTCGGGCCCAGCATTTT.

This clonotype was found many times. This chain joins TRBV6-1 and TRBJ1-1; unclear D gene. The V end lost 9 bases, the J end lost 0 bases, and 11 bases lay between the germline ends. The length of the CDR3 is 13 residues. The V gene's germline CDR1 is MNHNS and CDR2 SASEGT. CDR3 in amino acids: CASCRTVNTEAFF. Written as DNA, the CDR3 is TGTGCCAGTTGTAGGACTGTGAACACTGAAGCTTTCTTT.

This clonotype was observed many times. CDR3 DNA: TGTGCCAGCAGAAGACTAGCGGGCGGAACCCAAGAGACCCAGTACTTC. Translating it yields CASRRLAGGTQETQYF. The rearrangement uses TRBV2 and TRBJ2-5; 10 nucleotides match TRBD2. Trimming took 6 bases from V and 1 from J; bases not matched to a gene: 8. CDR1 is SNHLY, CDR2 FYNNEI, per germline. This CDR3 is built from 16 residues. Full variable domain (remainder filled in from reference TRBV2 and TRBJ2-5): EPEVTQTPSHQVTQMGQEVILRCVPISNHLYFYWYRQILGQKVEFLVSFYNNEISEKSEIFDDQFSVERPDGSNFTLKIRSTKLEDSAMYFCASRRLAGGTQETQYFGPGTRLLVL.

This clonotype showed up many times. The chain couples TRBV18 to TRBJ1-2; 9 positions agree with TRBD1. The germline V gene encodes CDR1 KGHSH and CDR2 LQKENI. The CDR3 totals 16 residues. Trimming cost V 3 bases and J 0 bases; bases outside gene matches: 5. The CDR3 DNA is TGTGCCAGCTCACCCGGGACAGGGAAAGCTAACTATGGCTACACCTTC. Translating it yields CASSPGTGKANYGYTF.

There are a few counts of this clonotype. The CDR3 here is CASSEEFHEQYF. In nucleotides, the CDR3 is TGTGCCAGCAGCGAGGAGTTCCACGAGCAGTACTTC. The gene calls are TRBV6-2 or TRBV6-3 and TRBJ2-7, with D unclear. V was pared by 6 bases and J by 5 bases, with 11 bases between. Germline-derived CDR1 and CDR2 are MNHEY and SVGEGT. This CDR3 is built from 12 residues.

The chain recombines TRBV6-4 with TRBJ1-1; D uncertain. The CDR3 spans 11 residues. Germline CDR1 MRHNA, CDR2 SNTAGT. Trimming stripped 7 bases from V and 5 bases from J, with 8 bases between. The CDR3 reads CASTFGTEAFF. CDR3 bases: TGTGCCAGCACGTTCGGGACTGAAGCTTTCTTT.

This clonotype was detected ten times or more. This rearrangement joins TRBV20-1 to TRBJ1-5; 7 bases align to TRBD1. CDR1 DFQATT and CDR2 SNEGSKA come from the germline V gene (reference sequence). This CDR3 spans 12 amino acids. Germline trimming cut 6 bases from V and 6 bases from J; bases unmatched to any gene: 5. The CDR3 DNA is TGCAGTGCCAGGACAGGATCTCAGCCCCAGCATTTT. Translation: CSARTGSQPQHF.

This clonotype was seen a handful of times. V gene TRBV19 combines with J gene TRBJ1-5; 7 bases align to TRBD1. The V segment lost 7 bases and the J segment 0 bases; nucleotides outside the gene matches: 9. Germline-derived CDR1 and CDR2 are LNHDA and SQIVND (reference sequence). The CDR3 extends over 16 amino acids. CDR3 sequence reads: CASTGTAIYSNQPQHF. CDR3 DNA: TGTGCCAGTACCGGGACAGCAATCTATAGCAATCAGCCCCAGCATTTT.